The 13 T cell receptor beta chains given below trace back to one sample, sequenced in a study of blood T cell repertoires in COVID-19. Sequencing was performed with immunoSEQ multiplex PCR; in TCRdb, only in-frame clones are kept and a portion is missing. The sample lists tens of thousands of clones, 90% occurring once. Sequencing was performed on peripheral blood. The receptors originated from a woman aged 40 to 50 with active COVID-19.

This clone was seen only once. The chain recombines TRBV5-1 with TRBJ2-5, with D unclear. Germline assignment: CDR1 SGHRS and CDR2 YFSETQ. Trimming took off 0 bases at V and 1 base at J, with 7 bases between the two ends. The CDR3 extends over 14 amino acids. The CDR3 reads CASSLGQFQETQYF. In DNA form, the CDR3 reads TGCGCCAGCAGCTTGGGTCAGTTCCAAGAGACCCAGTACTTC.

The chain combines TRBV4-1 with TRBJ2-2, with TRBD2 as a possible D gene (6 bases). Germline CDR1 and CDR2: MGHRA and YSYEKL. The length of the CDR3 is 16 residues. V lost 5 bases and J lost 0, with 13 bases in between. CDR3 sequence: CASSASASANTGELFF. The CDR3 DNA reads TGCGCCAGCAGCGCTAGCGCCAGCGCGAACACCGGGGAGCTGTTTTTT.

V usage is TRBV3-1 (or the pseudogene TRBV3-2) and J usage is TRBJ2-3, with D perhaps TRBD1 (6 bases). Trimming took off 1 base at V and 9 bases at J, with 17 bases between the two ends. The CDR3 is 15 residues long. Germline CDR1 is LGHDT and CDR2 is YNNKEL (reference sequence). The CDR3 sequence: CASSQGLVGDTTQYF. CDR3 nucleotides: TGTGCCAGCAGCCAAGGGTTGGTCGGGGACACGACGCAGTATTTT.

This chain links TRBV7-9 with TRBJ1-2; 7 bases are shared with TRBD1. V trimming: 2 bases; J trimming: 8 bases; junction bases outside the gene matches: 11. The V gene's germline CDR1 is SEHNR and CDR2 FQNEAQ (reference sequence). This CDR3 contains 15 residues. CDR3 sequence: CASSLFPRDRKGYTF. Here the CDR3 DNA reads TGTGCCAGCAGCTTATTCCCGAGGGACAGAAAGGGCTACACCTTC.

This chain uses TRBV6-5 with TRBJ1-6; weak D call: TRBD1 (6 bases). There are 15 residues in the CDR3. Germline assignment: CDR1 MNHEY and CDR2 SVGAGI. V was trimmed by 5 bases and J by 8 bases, leaving 16 bases between them. The CDR3 protein is CASSQSQGLYSPLHF. The CDR3, as DNA: TGTGCCAGCAGTCAGAGCCAGGGGTTGTATTCACCCCTCCACTTT.

The chain couples TRBV11-3 to TRBJ2-1; D is perhaps TRBD1 (5 bases). The CDR3 is 13 residues long. Looked up from germline, CDR1 is SGHNT and CDR2 is YENEEA. The V gene lost 1 base and the J gene lost 4 bases, with 5 bases spanning the gap. This CDR3 is CASSLGTYNEQFF. The CDR3 DNA sequence: TGTGCCAGCAGCTTAGGGACATACAATGAGCAGTTCTTC.

This chain links TRBV19 with TRBJ2-3, with 15 bases fitting TRBD2. Germline V gene lookup returns CDR1 LNHDA and CDR2 SQIVND (reference sequence). With V trimmed by 5 bases and J by 2 bases, 8 bases remained unmatched. The CDR3 has 18 amino acids. The CDR3, as DNA: TGTGCCAGTAGTTCCACCGGGACTAGCGGGGGGTCCACAGATACGCAGTATTTT. Protein sequence: CASSSTGTSGGSTDTQYF.

CDR3 DNA: TGTGCTAGTGGTTTCGGGACAGCTGGGGCCAACGTCCTGACTTTC. This sequence encodes CASGFGTAGANVLTF. The chain uses TRBV12-5 and TRBJ2-6; 7 nucleotides line up with TRBD1. The V gene's germline CDR1 is LGHNT and CDR2 FRNRAP. CDR3 length: 15 amino acids. V dropped 3 bases and J dropped 2; count of bases not matched to a gene: 1.

This clone was observed once. The chain uses TRBV11-3 and TRBJ2-7; tentatively, D is TRBD1 (5 bases). CDR3 length: 14 amino acids. V lost 5 bases, J lost 3 bases, and 14 bases lay in between. Germline loops: CDR1 SGHNT, CDR2 YENEEA. The CDR3 spells CASSRRDSLYEQYF. The CDR3, as DNA: TGTGCCAGCAGCCGACGAGACAGCCTCTACGAGCAGTACTTC.

V is TRBV7-2 and J is TRBJ2-1, with TRBD2 identical over 9 bases. Germline V gene data show CDR1 as SGHTA and CDR2 as FQGNSA. V shed 2 bases, J shed 10 bases, and the junction held 6 bases outside the gene matches. CDR3 length equals 14 residues. Here the CDR3 reads CASSLTSSGAEQFF. In nucleotides, the CDR3 is TGTGCCAGCAGCTTAACCTCTAGCGGGGCGGAGCAGTTCTTC.

The chain uses TRBV5-6 and TRBJ2-7; 14 bases line up with TRBD2. The CDR3 runs to 15 residues. Per the germline V gene, CDR1 is SGHDT and CDR2 is YYEEEE. V dropped 4 bases and J dropped 5; count of bases not matched to a gene: 5. This chain's CDR3 is CASSIPGLAGDEQYF. Here the CDR3 DNA reads TGTGCCAGCAGCATACCGGGACTAGCGGGGGACGAGCAGTACTTC.

The genes are TRBV23-1 and TRBJ2-5, with D maybe TRBD1 (6 bases). TRBV23-1 falls under the ORF class, with uncertain function. V lost 4 bases and J lost 0, with 21 bases in between. CDR3 length: 18 amino acids. The CDR3 is CASSLTGLVTIYQETQYF. The CDR3 DNA reads as TGCGCCAGCAGTCTAACAGGGCTTGTCACGATTTACCAAGAGACCCAGTACTTC.

This clone showed up just a few times. The J gene is TRBJ2-7, the V gene TRBV4-2, with TRBD2 as a possible D gene (5 bases). Trimming removed 4 bases from V and 0 bases from J, with 7 bases in between. Germline CDR1 LGHNA, CDR2 YNFKEQ. This CDR3 has 13 residues. The CDR3 nucleotides are TGTGCCAGCAGCCGAGACTACTCCTACGAGCAGTACTTC. Translated: CASSRDYSYEQYF.